Below, 17 T cell receptor beta chains from the same sample are listed, as sequenced in a study of control samples from healthy donors and cancer patients. The table came from immunoSEQ multiplex PCR; TCRdb's copy has only in-frame clones and leaves some out. Here the sample spans about 51,000 clones, 80% being singletons. Sequenced sample: blood. Receptors were obtained from a man between 70 and 80 years old in good health.

This sequence joins TRBV10-3 and TRBJ2-1; a weak D match, TRBD1 (6 bases). The CDR3 loop spans 14 amino acids. V lost 4 bases, J lost 6 bases, and 13 bases lay in between. Germline CDR1 is ENHRY and CDR2 is SYGVKD. The CDR3 DNA sequence: TGTGCCATCAGTGCCCAACAGGGAATCAATGAGCAGTTCTTC. It yields the protein CAISAQQGINEQFF.

The J gene is TRBJ2-1, the V gene TRBV3-1 (or the pseudogene TRBV3-2); the match to TRBD2 covers 10 bases. This CDR3 is built from 15 residues. V lost 0 bases and J lost 7; bases outside the gene matches: 3. Germline lookup yields CDR1 LGHDT and CDR2 YNNKEL (reference sequence). CDR3 loop: CASSQESGLANEQFF. The DNA of the CDR3 is TGTGCCAGCAGCCAAGAGTCGGGACTAGCGAATGAGCAGTTCTTC.

Comment on this clone: Other DNA variants within this sample encode the same CDR3. The genes are TRBV7-3 and TRBJ2-1, with 8 positions matching TRBD2. With V trimmed by 1 base and J by 8 bases, 7 bases remained unmatched. Germline CDR1 is SGHTA and CDR2 is FQGTGA. The CDR3 has 15 residues. The CDR3 nucleotides are TGTGCCAGCAGCTTAAACGGCGGGAGGTTCGATGAGCAGTTCTTC. Its translation is CASSLNGGRFDEQFF.

The genes are TRBV7-3 and TRBJ1-2, with D uncertain. This CDR3 has 13 residues. Trimming cost V 6 bases and J 3 bases, with 11 bases left between them. CDR1 and CDR2 from the germline V gene are SGHTA and FQGTGA. CDR3 nucleotides: TGTGCCAGCAGTATGGATGATTACTATGGCTACACCTTC. This gives the protein CASSMDDYYGYTF.

The chain has TRBV27 and TRBJ2-5; TRBD1 aligns across 8 bases. After removal of 5 bases from V and 4 bases from J, the junction contained 15 bases not matched to a gene. CDR3 length: 17 amino acids. Germline assignment: CDR1 MNHEY and CDR2 SMNVEV (reference sequence). In DNA form, the CDR3 reads TGTGCCAGCAGTCCAAAGACAGGGGCGACGGTAGGAGAGACCCAGTACTTC. It is translated as CASSPKTGATVGETQYF.

The rearrangement links TRBV18 to TRBJ2-7, with D hard to call. The CDR3 is 16 amino acids. V lost 1 base and J lost 2, with 15 bases in between. CDR1 and CDR2 from the germline V gene are KGHSH and LQKENI. The CDR3 spells CASSPRVRTPPYEQYF. In DNA form, the CDR3 reads TGTGCCAGCTCACCACGGGTCCGCACTCCCCCCTACGAGCAGTACTTC.

V is TRBV5-1 and J is TRBJ2-1; TRBD2 matches at 7 bases. J lost 9 bases, V lost 0 bases, and 9 bases had no gene match. Germline CDR1 reads SGHRS; CDR2 reads YFSETQ. The CDR3 spans 15 residues. The CDR3 is CASSLGGGRGFEQFF. The CDR3 DNA is TGCGCCAGCAGCTTGGGGGGCGGGAGAGGCTTTGAGCAGTTCTTC.

The chain couples TRBV2 to TRBJ1-6, with 8 bases lining up with TRBD1. J gave up 9 bases and V 5 bases, and 6 bases lay outside the gene matches. This CDR3 is 14 amino acids long. Germline assignment: CDR1 SNHLY and CDR2 FYNNEI. CDR3 sequence reads: CASSWTGSGSPLHF. CDR3 DNA: TGTGCCAGCAGTTGGACAGGGTCAGGTTCACCCCTCCACTTT. Complete variable domain (other parts from reference TRBV2 and TRBJ1-6): EPEVTQTPSHQVTQMGQEVILRCVPISNHLYFYWYRQILGQKVEFLVSFYNNEISEKSEIFDDQFSVERPDGSNFTLKIRSTKLEDSAMYFCASSWTGSGSPLHFGNGTRLTVT.

The V call is TRBV18, the J call TRBJ2-1, with TRBD1 matching over 7 bases. This CDR3 comprises 16 residues. In germline, CDR1 is KGHSH, CDR2 LQKENI. The ends lost 3 bases at V and 1 base at J; junction bases unmatched: 6. The CDR3 here is CASSPGRGRSYNEQFF. The DNA for the CDR3 is TGTGCCAGCTCACCTGGAAGGGGGCGTTCCTACAATGAGCAGTTCTTC.

This chain links TRBV12-3 or TRBV12-4 with TRBJ2-3; TRBD2 matches at 7 bases. The ends lost 6 bases at V and 6 bases at J; junction bases unmatched: 6. The CDR3 covers 13 residues. The CDR3 DNA sequence: TGTGCCAGCAGCCCGACTAGCCGGGATACGCAGTATTTT. Translation gives CASSPTSRDTQYF.

This rearrangement joins TRBV24-1 to TRBJ2-3; the D is unclear. The CDR3 consists of 16 residues. Trimming removed 3 bases at V and 0 bases at J, with 12 bases between. Germline V gene lookup returns CDR1 KGHDR and CDR2 SFDVKD. The CDR3 here is CATSDPQASSTDTQYF. CDR3 nucleotides: TGTGCCACCAGTGATCCACAAGCGTCTAGCACAGATACGCAGTATTTT.

The chain employs TRBV7-9 and TRBJ2-2; the D gene is possibly TRBD1 (6 bases). Per the germline V gene, CDR1 is SEHNR and CDR2 is FQNEAQ (reference sequence). CDR3 size: 15 residues. Trimming pared 10 bases from V and 1 base from J, leaving 16 bases between. The CDR3 DNA reads TGTGCCAACACAAACAGGGTGGGGAACACCGGGGAGCTGTTTTTT. This codes for CANTNRVGNTGELFF.

V and J are TRBV4-1 and TRBJ2-3, with 7 bases lining up with TRBD2. Looked up from germline, CDR1 is MGHRA and CDR2 is YSYEKL. Losses at the gene ends were 6 bases for V and 2 bases for J; bases not matched to a gene: 11. The CDR3 totals 16 residues. CDR3 in amino acids: CASSLDGGDLTDTQYF. CDR3 in DNA: TGCGCCAGCAGTCTTGATGGGGGGGACCTCACAGATACGCAGTATTTT.

The V gene is TRBV27, the J gene TRBJ2-2; the D gene is possibly TRBD1 (8 bases). Trimming left V 2 bases short and J 6 bases short, with 16 bases between. This CDR3 is 16 amino acids long. The germline V gene has CDR1 MNHEY and CDR2 SMNVEV (reference sequence). This CDR3 is CASSLTGGVLAGELFF. The CDR3 DNA follows: TGTGCCAGCAGTTTAACAGGGGGGGTATTGGCCGGGGAGCTGTTTTTT.

The rearrangement joins TRBV19 to TRBJ1-1; D is possibly TRBD1 (5 bases). Deletions cut 4 bases from V and 7 bases from J, with 13 bases between. The V gene's germline CDR1 is LNHDA and CDR2 SQIVND (reference sequence). The CDR3 is made up of 13 amino acids. CDR3: CASSRQHAVEAFF. CDR3 in DNA: TGTGCCAGTAGTAGACAGCATGCAGTTGAAGCTTTCTTT. Supplemented by reference TRBV19 and TRBJ1-1, the full variable domain reads DGGITQSPKYLFRKEGQNVTLSCEQNLNHDAMYWYRQDPGQGLRLIYYSQIVNDFQKGDIAEGYSVSREKKESFPLTVTSAQKNPTAFYLCASSRQHAVEAFFGQGTRLTVV.

V usage is TRBV7-9 and J usage is TRBJ1-2; D call uncertain. Germline CDR1 is SEHNR and CDR2 is FQNEAQ (reference sequence). Trimming stripped 0 bases from V and 4 bases from J, with 6 bases between. The CDR3 spans 13 residues. CDR3 loop: CASSLAAGYGYTF. CDR3 sequence (DNA): TGTGCCAGCAGCTTAGCCGCGGGCTATGGCTACACCTTC.

This chain joins TRBV6-4 and TRBJ1-2; D is perhaps TRBD1 (5 bases). The CDR3 has 14 residues. Between the trimmed V and J ends, which lost 3 bases and 7 bases, there was a span of 15 bases. The germline gives CDR1 MRHNA, CDR2 SNTAGT. The CDR3 bases are TGTGCCAGCAGTGAAGGGACCCGGACGGGTGGCTACACCTTC. This gives the protein CASSEGTRTGGYTF.